This TCR beta chain was found in a study of cytomegalovirus exposure and HLA in healthy donors. The PCR had 60 Vbeta and 13 Jbeta primers. Some clones are missing from TCRdb's copy, which holds only in-frame ones; the method was immunoSEQ multiplex PCR. The table shows roughly 130,000 clones, with about 81% occurring only once. The sample holds one count of this clone. Its antigen is unidentified. Study results and limitations: After further analysis at a later stage, roughly 16,000 TCR beta sequences were associated with HLA alleles at 0.05 false discovery rate.

The receptor comes from a woman between 40 and 55 years old in good health and CMV-seropositive. Material: PBMCs.

For the CDR3, the DNA is TGTGCCAGCAGCTTGGGACAGATGAACACTGAAGCTTTCTTT. Protein product: CASSLGQMNTEAFF. This rearrangement joins TRBV7-3 to TRBJ1-1; 7 nucleotides agree with TRBD1. The germline CDR1 and CDR2 sequences are SGHTA and FQGTGA. The CDR3 length is 14 residues. V gave up 3 bases and J gave up 0 bases; unmatched junction bases: 1.